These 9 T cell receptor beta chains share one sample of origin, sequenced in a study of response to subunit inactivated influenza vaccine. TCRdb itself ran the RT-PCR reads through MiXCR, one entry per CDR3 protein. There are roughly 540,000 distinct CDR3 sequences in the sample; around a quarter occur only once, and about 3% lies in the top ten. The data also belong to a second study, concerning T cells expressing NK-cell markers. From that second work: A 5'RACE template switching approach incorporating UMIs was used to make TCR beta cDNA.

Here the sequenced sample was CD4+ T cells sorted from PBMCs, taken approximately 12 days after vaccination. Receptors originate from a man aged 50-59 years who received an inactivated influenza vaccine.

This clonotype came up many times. The DNA of the CDR3 is TGCAGCGCTAGGACTAGCACCTATGAGCAGTTCTTC. Its translation: CSARTSTYEQFF. The gene calls are TRBV29-1 and TRBJ2-1; 8 bases line up with TRBD2. The CDR3 is 12 amino acids. The V gene's germline CDR1 is SQVTM and CDR2 ANQGSEA. J lost 8 bases, V lost 7 bases, and 7 bases had no gene match.

CDR3 nucleotide sequence: TGCAGTGCTGGGGGGGCCGGGTGGGGCGGACACACAGATACGCAGTATTTT. It yields the protein CSAGGAGWGGHTDTQYF. The V and J genes are TRBV20-1 and TRBJ2-3; D might be TRBD2 (7 bases). The CDR3 loop spans 17 amino acids. Trimming removed 5 bases from V and 2 bases from J, with 23 bases in between. Germline V lookup: CDR1 DFQATT, CDR2 SNEGSKA (reference sequence).

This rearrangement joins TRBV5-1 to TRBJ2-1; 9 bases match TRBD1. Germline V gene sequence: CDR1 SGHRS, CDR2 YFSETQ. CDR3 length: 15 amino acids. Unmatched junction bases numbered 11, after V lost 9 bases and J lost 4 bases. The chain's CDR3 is CATATGTGRYNEQFF. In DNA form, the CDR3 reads TGCGCCACCGCGACCGGGACAGGGCGATACAATGAGCAGTTCTTC.

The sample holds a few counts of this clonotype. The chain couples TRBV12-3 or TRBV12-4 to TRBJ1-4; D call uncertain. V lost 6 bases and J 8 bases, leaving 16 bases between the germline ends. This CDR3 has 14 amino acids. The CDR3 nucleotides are TGTGCCAGCAGCCCCAGGCACGGGAGCGAAAAACTGTTTTTT. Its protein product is CASSPRHGSEKLFF.

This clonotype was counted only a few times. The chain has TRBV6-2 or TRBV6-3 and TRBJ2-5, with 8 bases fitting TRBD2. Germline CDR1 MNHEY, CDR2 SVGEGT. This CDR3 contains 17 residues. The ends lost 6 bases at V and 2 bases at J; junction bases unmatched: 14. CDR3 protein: CASRPPEIIAGQETQYF. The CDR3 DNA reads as TGTGCCAGCAGACCCCCCGAAATTATAGCGGGGCAAGAGACCCAGTACTTC.

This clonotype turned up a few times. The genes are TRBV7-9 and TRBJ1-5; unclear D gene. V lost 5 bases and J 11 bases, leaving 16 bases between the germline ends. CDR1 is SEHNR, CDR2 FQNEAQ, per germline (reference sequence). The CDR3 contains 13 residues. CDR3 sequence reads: CASSLDLEGAQHF. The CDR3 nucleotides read TGTGCCAGCAGCCTGGACTTGGAGGGAGCCCAGCATTTT.

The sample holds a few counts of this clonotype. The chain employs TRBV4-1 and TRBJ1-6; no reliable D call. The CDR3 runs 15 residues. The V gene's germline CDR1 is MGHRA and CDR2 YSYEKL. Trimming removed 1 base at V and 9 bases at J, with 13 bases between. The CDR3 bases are TGCGCCAGCAGCCAAGTTCCAGTGTTCAGTTCACCCCTCCACTTT. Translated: CASSQVPVFSSPLHF.

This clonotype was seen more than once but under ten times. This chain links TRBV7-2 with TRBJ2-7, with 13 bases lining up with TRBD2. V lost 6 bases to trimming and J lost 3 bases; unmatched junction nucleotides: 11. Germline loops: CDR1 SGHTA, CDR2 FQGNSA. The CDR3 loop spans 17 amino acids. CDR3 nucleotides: TGTGCCAGCAGAAAGACGGGGACTAGCGGGGTAATCTACGAGCAGTACTTC. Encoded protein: CASRKTGTSGVIYEQYF.

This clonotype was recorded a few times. For the CDR3, the DNA is TGTGCCACCCGGAGGGCCCCGGGCACTGAAGCTTTCTTT. As protein: CATRRAPGTEAFF. V and J are TRBV6-2 or TRBV6-3 and TRBJ1-1; D is unclear. The CDR3 covers 13 residues. Trimming took 10 bases from V and 4 from J, leaving 16 bases between them. Germline V gives CDR1 MNHEY, CDR2 SVGEGT.